The 30 T cell receptor beta chains presented below share a single source sample, sequenced in a study of cytomegalovirus exposure and HLA in healthy donors. It was with 60 Vbeta and 13 Jbeta primers that the PCR ran. Assay: immunoSEQ multiplex PCR; the TCRdb copy retains only in-frame clones and omits some. The sample yields 150,000 to 200,000 clones, 70% to 90% seen once. The sequenced material came from PBMCs. Receptors originate from a man between 18 and 29 years old in good health and CMV-seropositive.

As concerns this clone: Here the CDR3 omits its conserved ending phenylalanine or tryptophan, so a read error is the likely source. Because the CDR3's place on the DNA is in doubt, the DNA is left out and the CDR3 is given as listed by TCRdb. This chain connects TRBV11-2 to TRBJ2-4; the table's D call, TRBD2, has no DNA check behind it. The CDR3 comprises 14 residues, both ends counted. Germline CDR1 reads SGHAT; CDR2 reads FQNNGV. CDR3 residues: CASSLVLSGAPLVS.

This sequence joins TRBV7-2 and TRBJ2-3; 8 positions agree with TRBD2. Per the germline V gene, CDR1 is SGHTA and CDR2 is FQGNSA. This CDR3 is built from 14 residues. Trimming at V came to 3 bases and at J to 3 bases, leaving 2 bases not matched to a gene. CDR3 residues: CASSFGGATDTQYF. CDR3 nucleotide sequence: TGTGCCAGCAGCTTCGGGGGGGCGACAGATACGCAGTATTTT.

The rearrangement uses TRBV6-4 and TRBJ2-3; 11 nucleotides line up with TRBD2. The CDR3 loop spans 14 amino acids. Germline V CDR1 and CDR2: MRHNA, SNTAGT. V shed 5 bases, J shed 8 bases, and the junction held 6 bases outside the gene matches. In nucleotides, the CDR3 is TGTGCCAGCAGTCCTAGCGGGGGGTTCGGTACGCAGTATTTT. Protein: CASSPSGGFGTQYF.

V usage is TRBV7-6 and J usage is TRBJ2-7, with 9 bases matching TRBD2. Unmatched junction bases numbered 12, after V lost 6 bases and J lost 6 bases. In germline, CDR1 is SGHVS, CDR2 FNYEAQ. CDR3 length equals 15 residues. Here the CDR3 DNA reads TGTGCCAGCAGTTCCCTAGCGGGAATACCGTCCGAGCAGTACTTC. Amino acids: CASSSLAGIPSEQYF.

The V call is TRBV13, the J call TRBJ1-1; D is possibly TRBD1 (5 bases). Germline lookup yields CDR1 PRHDT and CDR2 FYEKMQ (reference sequence). The germline V and J ends were trimmed by 5 bases and 5 bases, with 21 bases remaining between them. CDR3 length equals 16 residues. The CDR3 DNA reads TGTGCCAGCAGCCCGCCCCGGGGGGTCACGAGGACTGAAGCTTTCTTT. It translates to CASSPPRGVTRTEAFF.

This chain joins TRBV6-6 and TRBJ1-1, with 7 nucleotides matching TRBD1. Unmatched junction bases numbered 6, after V lost 4 bases and J lost 4 bases. Germline V gene sequence: CDR1 MNHNY, CDR2 SVGAGI (reference sequence). The CDR3 totals 14 residues. The CDR3 region is CASSSIQGGTEAFF. The CDR3 bases are TGTGCCAGCAGTTCTATCCAGGGGGGCACTGAAGCTTTCTTT.

This rearrangement joins TRBV4-2 to TRBJ2-5, with 13 nucleotides matching TRBD2. Germline CDR1 is LGHNA and CDR2 is YNFKEQ. This CDR3 is 18 amino acids long. The trim removed 0 bases at V and 9 bases at J, leaving 13 bases unmatched. This CDR3 is CASSQESLAGGPSMSQYF. CDR3 in DNA: TGTGCCAGCAGCCAAGAATCACTAGCGGGGGGGCCCTCCATGTCCCAGTACTTC.

The chain carries TRBV4-1 and TRBJ2-7, with TRBD1 matching over 9 bases. With V trimmed by 1 base and J by 3 bases, 7 bases remained unmatched. The CDR3 totals 16 residues. Germline V gene sequence: CDR1 MGHRA, CDR2 YSYEKL. CDR3 nucleotide sequence: TGCGCCAGCAGCCAAGTGGGACAGGGTAAACGCTACGAGCAGTACTTC. Translated, it gives CASSQVGQGKRYEQYF.

The J gene is TRBJ2-1, the V gene TRBV5-1; 8 bases are a match to TRBD1. Germline CDR1 reads SGHRS; CDR2 reads YFSETQ. V lost 2 bases, J lost 8 bases, and 6 bases stayed unmatched. The CDR3 loop spans 14 amino acids. The CDR3 reads CASSLRQGAHEQFF. CDR3 coding DNA: TGCGCCAGCAGCTTACGGCAGGGGGCCCATGAGCAGTTCTTC. Complete variable domain (other parts from reference TRBV5-1 and TRBJ2-1): KAGVTQTPRYLIKTRGQQVTLSCSPISGHRSVSWYQQTPGQGLQFLFEYFSETQRNKGNFPGRFSGRQFSNSRSEMNVSTLELGDSALYLCASSLRQGAHEQFFGPGTRLTVL.

V gene TRBV7-3 combines with J gene TRBJ2-2, with D possibly TRBD1 on 6 matching bases. The germline V gene has CDR1 SGHTA and CDR2 FQGTGA. V dropped 5 bases and J dropped 0 bases, with 13 bases sitting between them. The CDR3 runs 16 residues. The CDR3 protein is CASSPSRTANTGELFF. The CDR3 nucleotides read TGTGCCAGCAGCCCAAGCAGGACAGCGAACACCGGGGAGCTGTTTTTT. Complete variable domain (other parts from reference TRBV7-3 and TRBJ2-2): GAGVSQTPSNKVTEKGKYVELRCDPISGHTALYWYRQSLGQGPEFLIYFQGTGAADDSGLPNDRFFAVRPEGSVSTLKIQRTERGDSAVYLCASSPSRTANTGELFFGEGSRLTVL.

The chain links TRBV29-1 to TRBJ2-2; TRBD1 might be the D (5 bases). V lost 7 bases to trimming and J lost 3 bases, with 6 bases between them. This CDR3 has 11 amino acids. Looked up from germline, CDR1 is SQVTM and CDR2 is ANQGSEA. The DNA of the CDR3 is TGCAGCGCCAGGGACACCGGGGAGCTGTTTTTT. Protein product: CSARDTGELFF.

This clone was seen a single time. V and J are TRBV7-2 and TRBJ2-1, with a possible D match to TRBD2 (7 bases). Germline V lookup: CDR1 SGHTA, CDR2 FQGNSA. With 5 bases removed from V and 2 bases from J, the gap between germline ends came to 16 bases. This CDR3 spans 16 amino acids. This CDR3 reads CASSPDGGGTYNEQFF. CDR3 coding DNA: TGTGCCAGCAGCCCCGATGGGGGGGGCACCTACAATGAGCAGTTCTTC.

J is TRBJ1-1 and V is TRBV12-5; no clear D gene. The germline V gene has CDR1 LGHNT and CDR2 FRNRAP. Trimming removed 0 bases at V and 1 base at J, with 27 bases between. The CDR3 covers 21 residues. CDR3: CASGLVQRVYPDAIQNTEAFF. CDR3 in DNA: TGTGCTAGTGGTTTGGTACAGAGGGTGTACCCCGATGCGATACAGAACACTGAAGCTTTCTTT.

To note about this clone: One end of the junction fails to match germline, which may point to a read error. The gene calls are TRBV4-3 and TRBJ1-1, with D tentatively TRBD1 (6 bases). CDR1 is LGHNA and CDR2 is YSLEER in the germline V gene. The CDR3 length is 14 residues. CDR3 DNA: TGCGCCAGCAGACAAGATCAGGGGATCTCTGAAGCTTTCTTT. The encoded protein is CASRQDQGISEAFF.

The rearrangement joins TRBV4-2 to TRBJ2-7; 10 nucleotides match TRBD1. Trimming removed 4 bases from V and 4 bases from J; junction bases left unmatched: 7. CDR3 length: 15 amino acids. The V gene's germline CDR1 is LGHNA and CDR2 YNFKEQ. This chain's CDR3 is CASSRDRGSDYEQYF. Written as DNA, the CDR3 is TGTGCCAGCAGCCGGGACAGGGGATCCGATTACGAGCAGTACTTC.

This rearrangement joins TRBV6-5 to TRBJ1-1; D remains unclear. V dropped 0 bases and J dropped 0 bases, with 8 bases sitting between them. Germline V gene lookup returns CDR1 MNHEY and CDR2 SVGAGI. The CDR3 covers 15 residues. The CDR3 is CASSYSWQMNTEAFF. DNA of the CDR3: TGTGCCAGCAGTTACTCTTGGCAGATGAACACTGAAGCTTTCTTT.

The chain employs TRBV4-1 and TRBJ1-5; no reliable D call. There are 16 residues in the CDR3. V was clipped by 0 bases and J by 2 bases, with 11 bases between them. Germline lookup yields CDR1 MGHRA and CDR2 YSYEKL. CDR3 sequence: CASSQDFALGNQPQHF. CDR3 DNA: TGCGCCAGCAGCCAAGATTTCGCATTAGGCAATCAGCCCCAGCATTTT.

About this clone: The sample holds other DNA sequences that translate to the same CDR3. The genes are TRBV13 and TRBJ2-7; D is perhaps TRBD2 (7 bases). Germline assignment: CDR1 PRHDT and CDR2 FYEKMQ (reference sequence). This CDR3 has 15 residues. The V and J ends lost 1 base and 1 base respectively, with 11 bases between them. DNA for the CDR3: TGTGCCAGCAGCTTAGAAGGGGGGGGGTCCTACGAGCAGTACTTC. Protein product: CASSLEGGGSYEQYF.

The genes are TRBV9 and TRBJ1-1; a possible D gene is TRBD1 (6 bases). Germline loops: CDR1 SGDLS, CDR2 YYNGEE. This CDR3 spans 14 amino acids. V was pared by 4 bases and J by 1 base, with 11 bases between. This chain's CDR3 is CASSPGQPNTEAFF. CDR3 DNA: TGTGCCAGCAGCCCCGGACAGCCGAACACTGAAGCTTTCTTT.

There are many counts of this clone. This same CDR3 is encoded by further DNA sequences in the sample. The gene calls are TRBV9 and TRBJ2-7; a possible D gene is TRBD1 (6 bases). Trimming cost V 0 bases and J 4 bases, with 11 bases left between them. The germline CDR1 and CDR2 sequences are SGDLS and YYNGEE. This CDR3 region has 14 residues. CDR3 coding DNA: TGTGCCAGCAGCGTAGCAGGGGCTGGGTACGAGCAGTACTTC. This sequence encodes CASSVAGAGYEQYF.

This sequence joins TRBV11-2 and TRBJ1-1; no reliable D call. Germline CDR1 is SGHAT and CDR2 is FQNNGV. This CDR3 spans 11 amino acids. Trimming took off 6 bases at V and 5 bases at J, with 7 bases between the two ends. CDR3 in DNA: TGTGCCAGCAGTTTCCAGACTGAAGCTTTCTTT. The encoded protein is CASSFQTEAFF.

The genes are TRBV7-3 and TRBJ2-7; D is undetermined. The CDR3 spans 13 residues. V lost 5 bases and J 2 bases, leaving 10 bases between the germline ends. Germline CDR1 and CDR2: SGHTA and FQGTGA. CDR3 sequence (DNA): TGTGCCAGCAGCAACCCCCCTACCTACGAGCAGTACTTC. It codes for CASSNPPTYEQYF.

V gene TRBV9 combines with J gene TRBJ2-3; 10 nucleotides match TRBD2. This CDR3 region has 17 residues. Per germline, CDR1 SGDLS and CDR2 YYNGEE. J gave up 2 bases and V 3 bases, and 9 bases lay outside the gene matches. CDR3 amino acids: CASSAAIAGGYTDTQYF. Here the CDR3 DNA reads TGTGCCAGCAGCGCCGCGATAGCGGGGGGATACACAGATACGCAGTATTTT.

The CDR3 sequence: CASSLSGRGSYEQYF. CDR3 nucleotide sequence: TGTGCCAGCAGTTTATCAGGGCGAGGGTCCTACGAGCAGTACTTC. V and J are TRBV27 and TRBJ2-7, with a weak D call TRBD2 (5 bases). Trimming left V 0 bases short and J 1 base short, with 10 bases between. This CDR3 is 15 amino acids long. In germline, CDR1 is MNHEY, CDR2 SMNVEV (reference sequence).

The chain recombines TRBV7-8 with TRBJ2-5; D may be TRBD2 (5 bases). Germline CDR1 SGHVS, CDR2 FQNEAQ. The CDR3 has 15 amino acids. Trimming shortened V by 5 bases and J by 5 bases, and 18 bases separated the two germline ends. The CDR3 protein is CASSQDGGLGETQYF. The CDR3 DNA reads as TGTGCCAGCAGCCAGGACGGAGGACTGGGGGAGACCCAGTACTTC.

The genes are TRBV18 and TRBJ2-2; TRBD1 matches at 9 bases. The germline gives CDR1 KGHSH, CDR2 LQKENI. The CDR3 length is 14 residues. The ends lost 3 bases at V and 7 bases at J; junction bases unmatched: 3. Here the CDR3 reads CASSPGQGLGELFF. Written as DNA, the CDR3 is TGTGCCAGCTCACCGGGACAGGGCCTCGGGGAGCTGTTTTTT.

The chain links TRBV7-9 to TRBJ1-4; weak D call: TRBD1 (5 bases). Trimming took 3 bases from V and 3 from J, leaving 14 bases between them. The germline V gene has CDR1 SEHNR and CDR2 FQNEAQ (reference sequence). The CDR3 has 16 residues. Here the CDR3 DNA reads TGTGCCAGCAGCTTGGCGGGGGAGGAAGCTAATGAAAAACTGTTTTTT. Translating gives CASSLAGEEANEKLFF. Full variable domain (outside the CDR3, taken from reference TRBV7-9 and TRBJ1-4): DTGVSQNPRHKITKRGQNVTFRCDPISEHNRLYWYRQTLGQGPEFLTYFQNEAQLEKSRLLSDRFSAERPKGSFSTLEIQRTEQGDSAMYLCASSLAGEEANEKLFFGSGTQLSVL.

The chain combines TRBV7-2 with TRBJ2-1; no reliable D call. Trimming cost V 2 bases and J 6 bases, with 8 bases left between them. The CDR3 covers 13 residues. CDR1 SGHTA and CDR2 FQGNSA come from the germline V gene. CDR3 in amino acids: CASSLLSTNEQFF. In DNA, the CDR3 is TGTGCCAGCAGCTTATTGTCTACCAATGAGCAGTTCTTC.

This clone came up once. The rearrangement joins TRBV21-1 to TRBJ2-1; TRBD2 is the table's D call, not checked against the DNA. TRBV21-1 represents a pseudogene. The CDR3 is made up of 17 amino acids. CDR3 sequence reads: CASSFRPGRGANNEQFF. CDR3 bases: TGTGCCAGCAGCTTCCGTCCGGGGCGGGGGGCAAACAATGAGCAGTTCTTC.

The rearrangement uses TRBV7-9 and TRBJ2-7, with D possibly TRBD1 on 5 matching bases. CDR1 and CDR2 (germline): SEHNR, FQNEAQ (reference sequence). The CDR3 totals 13 residues. The V end lost 1 base, the J end lost 3 bases, and 7 bases lay between the germline ends. The CDR3 here is CASSLVDSYEQYF. The CDR3 nucleotides are TGTGCCAGCAGCTTAGTCGACAGCTACGAGCAGTACTTC.